This T cell receptor (beta chain) was documented in a study of long-term antiretroviral therapy in people with HIV (dated by TCRdb to 2022 to 2024). The study in broad terms: The earliest samples were collected approximately a decade before the 2015 WHO recommendation for immediate ART, a period when ART was typically delayed until CD4 counts fell. This retrospective serial study examined whether starting ART and sustained HIV suppression were associated with changes in the composition and diversity of the TRB repertoire in peripheral blood. A total of 192 cryopreserved PBMC samples came from 25 to 35 adults with confirmed HIV infection and were collected serially over a mean of roughly six years (range 1-12). Among the 30 to 35 participants with HIV, eleven were female. Test extractions of a monoclonal T-cell line alongside under 35 polyclonal samples showed no cross-contamination during QIAcube processing. Beyond this particular receptor, the publication reports: Limited PBMC availability meant only the TCR beta chain was sequenced, without alpha chain pairing. Inferences about post-ART repertoire changes are limited because no data were available on ART adherence, viral resistance or therapy changes. The repertoire was dominated across all time points by expanded TRB clones identified before ART initiation, although this dominance was seen to fluctuate and to decrease in many PLHIV after ART. A significant increase in TRB diversity was found to be associated with ART initiation, although TRB diversity was observed to remain significantly below that of transplant donor controls even after long-term ART. Unsorted PBMC were profiled instead of sorted CD4+ and CD8+ T cells because pre-ART samples had limited cell numbers. The samples span the years 2004 to 2017, and the ART regimens used may be less effective than current regimens. Narrower CDR3 length ranges were observed in HIV repertoires than in controls, and an antigen-experienced repertoire with only a slight naive shift after ART was suggested by the network structure.

The germline V gene provides CDR1 SGHRS and CDR2 YFSETQ. The CDR3 measures 14 amino acids from cysteine to phenylalanine. Just the 42-base CDR3 DNA is kept, in frame starting at base 1. V is clipped by 7 bases and J by 4 bases, and the sequence between their germline boundaries is 18 bases long. Participants were included only if at least one PBMC sample before ART initiation and at least two post-ART samples were available. All participants with HIV were treated in the United States of America. Before DNA extraction, cryopreserved samples of roughly 0.9-11 million PBMC were thawed and then washed. At the time of the earliest PBMC sample for each participant with HIV, ages ranged from roughly 23 to 55 years. PBMC samples from each participant spanned 1-4 timepoints before ART initiation and 2-8 timepoints after ART initiation, with a median of 7 samples. For every participant, serial HIV viral load, CD4+ T-cell count, ART history and demographic data were obtained. Using a Qiagen kit on a QIAcube, genomic DNA was extracted from unsorted PBMC, with samples processed in batches of 12.

Sequencing of the TRB variable region was done with the immunoSEQ hsTCRB v3.0 assay at survey level resolution. The targeted TRB sequencing depth was roughly 40,000-55,000 T-cell genomes per sample. TRB libraries were pooled and sequenced on an Illumina MiSeq using a v3 150-cycle kit. The authors processed their data as follows. Repertoire analysis was run in R within a reproducible Nextflow workflow that covered QC, data transformation and analysis. Custom analyses were implemented in LymphoSeq2, an R package for AIRR-Seq data exploration. After excluding a few samples that yielded fewer than 5000 total TRB sequences, under 200 HIV repertoires remained for analysis. Of the 188 retained HIV repertoires, about 59 were collected before and 120 to 140 after ART initiation. Repertoires were downsampled to 5000 TRB nucleotide sequences, with summary statistics averaged over 100 downsampling iterations. TRB sequences were retained for analysis only if CDR3 regions of at least seven amino acids were present. Diversity was assessed using a clonality score derived from Shannon entropy and using the Gini coefficient. Repertoire networks linked the top 5000 CDR3 amino acid sequences whenever two sequences differed by an edit distance of one. For TRB CDR3 amino acid sequences, GLIPH2 was used to predict antigen specificity groups and MHC restriction. CDR3 amino acid sequences were matched against VDJdb and McPAS-TCR to flag known CMV, EBV, HIV or tissue antigen associations. Pre-ART, post-ART and control groups were compared with Wilcoxon signed-rank tests and Holm-Bonferroni correction. This immuneACCESS table, as held by TCRdb, lists in-frame sequences with V and J called but not all clones. Of the missing ones, under half trace to an unresolved V gene in checked studies; the others have no known cause. The V and J calls and the clone size are those of that table, but D and trimming were determined from the DNA. The sample profile shows 38,000 or so clones; around 75% of them were found once. The ten largest make up over 5% of the sample.

As concerns this clone: Its antigen is still unknown. Per-base quality was not reported, and no clone a single base away is much larger than it.

The clonotype comes from a man younger than 30 with HIV. The sequence joins TRBV5-1 to TRBJ2-7; the D gene is possibly TRBD1 or TRBD2, with 5 bases matching each. The sequencing used unsorted PBMCs, collected 1.5 years after starting antiretroviral therapy. The bases are TGCGCCAGCGGATCCGGGACCGGACTGTACGAGCAGTACTTC. Its protein is CASGSGTGLYEQYF.